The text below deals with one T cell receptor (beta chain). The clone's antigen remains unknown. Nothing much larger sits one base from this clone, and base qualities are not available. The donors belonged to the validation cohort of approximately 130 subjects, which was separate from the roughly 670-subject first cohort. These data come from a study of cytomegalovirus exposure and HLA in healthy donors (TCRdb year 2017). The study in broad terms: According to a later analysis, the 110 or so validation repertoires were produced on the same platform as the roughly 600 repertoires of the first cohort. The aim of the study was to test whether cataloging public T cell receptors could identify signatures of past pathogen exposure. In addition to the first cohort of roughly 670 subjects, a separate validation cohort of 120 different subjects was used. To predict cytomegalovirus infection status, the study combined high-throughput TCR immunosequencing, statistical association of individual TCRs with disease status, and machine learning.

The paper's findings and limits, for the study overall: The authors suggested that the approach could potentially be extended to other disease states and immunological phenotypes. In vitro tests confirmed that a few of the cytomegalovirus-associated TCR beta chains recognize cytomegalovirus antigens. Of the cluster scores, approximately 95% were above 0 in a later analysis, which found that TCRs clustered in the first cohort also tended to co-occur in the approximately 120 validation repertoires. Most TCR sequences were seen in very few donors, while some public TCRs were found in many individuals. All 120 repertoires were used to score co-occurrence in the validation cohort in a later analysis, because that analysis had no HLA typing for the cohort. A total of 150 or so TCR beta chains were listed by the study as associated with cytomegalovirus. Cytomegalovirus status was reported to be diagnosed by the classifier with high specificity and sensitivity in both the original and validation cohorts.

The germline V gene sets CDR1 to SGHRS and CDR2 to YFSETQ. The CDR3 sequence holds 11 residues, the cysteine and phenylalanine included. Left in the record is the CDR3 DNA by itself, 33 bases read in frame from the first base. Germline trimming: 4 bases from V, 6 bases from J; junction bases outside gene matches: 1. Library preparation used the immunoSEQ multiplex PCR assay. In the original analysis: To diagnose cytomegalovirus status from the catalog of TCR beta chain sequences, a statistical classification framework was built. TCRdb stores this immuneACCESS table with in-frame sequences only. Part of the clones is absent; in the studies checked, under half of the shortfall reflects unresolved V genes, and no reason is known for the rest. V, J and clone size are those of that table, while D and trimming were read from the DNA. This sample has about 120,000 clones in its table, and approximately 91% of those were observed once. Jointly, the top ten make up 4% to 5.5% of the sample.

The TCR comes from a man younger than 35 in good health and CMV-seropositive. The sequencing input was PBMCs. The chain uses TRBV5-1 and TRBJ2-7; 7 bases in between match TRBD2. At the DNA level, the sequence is TGCGCCAGCAGCGGGGGGGGCGAGCAGTACTTC. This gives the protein CASSGGGEQYF.